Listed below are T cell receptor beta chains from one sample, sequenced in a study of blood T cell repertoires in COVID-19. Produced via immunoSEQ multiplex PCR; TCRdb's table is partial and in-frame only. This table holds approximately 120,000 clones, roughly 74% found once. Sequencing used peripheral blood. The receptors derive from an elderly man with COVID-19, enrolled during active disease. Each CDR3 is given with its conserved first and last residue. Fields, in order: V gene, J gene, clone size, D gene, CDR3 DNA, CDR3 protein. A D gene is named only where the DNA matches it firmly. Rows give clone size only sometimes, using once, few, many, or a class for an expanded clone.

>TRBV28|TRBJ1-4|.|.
TGTGCCAGCAGTTTAGTACGGGGGGTTGATGAAAAACTGTTTTTT
CASSLVRGVDEKLFF
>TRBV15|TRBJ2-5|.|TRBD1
TGTGCCACCAGCAGGGGGACAGCCAAAGAGACCCAGTACTTC
CATSRGTAKETQYF
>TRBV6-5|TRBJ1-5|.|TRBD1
TGTGCCAGCAGCCCCCGACAGGGTTCCGACCAGCCCCAGCATTTT
CASSPRQGSDQPQHF
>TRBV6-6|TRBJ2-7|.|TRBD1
TGTGCCAGCAGTAGATACAGGGGCTACGAGCAGTACTTC
CASSRYRGYEQYF
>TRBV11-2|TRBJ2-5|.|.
TGTGCCAGCAGCTTAGTATTTTTGGCCGGAGGGGAGACCCAGTACTTC
CASSLVFLAGGETQYF
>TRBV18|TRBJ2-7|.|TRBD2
TGTGCCAGCTCACCGGCGGGAGGGCCGAAGGAGCAGTACTTC
CASSPAGGPKEQYF
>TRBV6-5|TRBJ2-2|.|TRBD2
TGTGCCAGCAACGCGGGAGGGAACACCGGGGAGCTGTTTTTT
CASNAGGNTGELFF
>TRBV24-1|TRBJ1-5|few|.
TGTGCCACCAGTGATACAACAGGGAGTAATCAGCCCCAGCATTTT
CATSDTTGSNQPQHF
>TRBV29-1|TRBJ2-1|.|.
TGCAGCGTTGCACAGGGTCTAAACAATGAGCAGTTCTTC
CSVAQGLNNEQFF
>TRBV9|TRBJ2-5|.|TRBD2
TGTGCCAGCAGCGACCGACTAGCGGGAGGAGAGACCCAGTACTTC
CASSDRLAGGETQYF
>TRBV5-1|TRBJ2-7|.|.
TGCGCCAGCAGCTTGGACGAGGACACCTATCTGCACTACGAGCAGTACTTC
CASSLDEDTYLHYEQYF
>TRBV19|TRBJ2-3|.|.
TGTGCCAGTAGTTATGACTACGACTACACAGATACGCAGTATTTT
CASSYDYDYTDTQYF
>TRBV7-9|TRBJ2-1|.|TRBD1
TGTGCCAGCAGCTTCATAGGGACAGTCAATGAGCAGTTCTTC
CASSFIGTVNEQFF
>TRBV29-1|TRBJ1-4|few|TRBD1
TGCAGCGCCAGAACAGGGGTGGGTAATGAAAAACTGTTTTTT
CSARTGVGNEKLFF
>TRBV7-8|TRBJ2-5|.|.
TGTGCCAGCAGCACCCCGAGGGGGGGCGCGGAGACCCAGTACTTC
CASSTPRGGAETQYF
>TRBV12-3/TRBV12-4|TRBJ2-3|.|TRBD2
TGTGCCAGCACTCTAACGGGGGGGACACCAGCGTATTTT
CASTLTGGTPAYF
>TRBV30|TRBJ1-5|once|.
TGTGCCTGGAGTCCCATCGCGGTCGGGGTTAGCAATCAGCCCCAGCATTTT
CAWSPIAVGVSNQPQHF
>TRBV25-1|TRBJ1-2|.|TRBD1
TGTGCCAGCAGGGGGACAGGGGCCAGTGGCTACACCTTC
CASRGTGASGYTF
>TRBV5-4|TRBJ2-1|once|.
TGTGCCAGCAGCTTGAGGCAAGGAGGGGCCCACAATGAGCAGTTCTTC
CASSLRQGGAHNEQFF
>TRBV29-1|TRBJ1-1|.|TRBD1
TGCAGCGGGGGACAGGAAAACACTGAAGCTTTCTTT
CSGGQENTEAFF
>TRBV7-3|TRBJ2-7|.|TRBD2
TGTGCCAGCAGCTCAGGACTAGCACCCTACGAGCAGTACTTC
CASSSGLAPYEQYF
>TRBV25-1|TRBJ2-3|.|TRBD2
TGTGCCAGCAGTGAATTGGCTAGCGGGGATACGCAGTATTTT
CASSELASGDTQYF
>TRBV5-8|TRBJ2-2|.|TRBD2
TGTGCCAGCAGCTTGGCGGGGGGGAACACCGGGGAGCTGTTTTTT
CASSLAGGNTGELFF
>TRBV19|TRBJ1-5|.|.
TGTGCCAGTAGTAAGGTTTCACAGGCGGGCAATCAGCCCCAGCATTTT
CASSKVSQAGNQPQHF
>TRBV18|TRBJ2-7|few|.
TGTGCCAGCTCACCATTTGGCCACGAGCAGTACTTC
CASSPFGHEQYF
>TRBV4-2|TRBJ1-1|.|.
TGTGCCAGCAGCCAAGAGCCCTGGACAAGGGCGGACACTGAAGCTTTCTTT
CASSQEPWTRADTEAFF
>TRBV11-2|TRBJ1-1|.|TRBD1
TGTGCCAGCAGCTTAGTATGGGGACAGTCGAACACTGAAGCTTTCTTT
CASSLVWGQSNTEAFF
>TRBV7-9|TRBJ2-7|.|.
TGTGCCAGCAGCCCCACAGGTTTCTACGAGCAGTACTTC
CASSPTGFYEQYF
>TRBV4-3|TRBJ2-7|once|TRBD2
TGCGCCAGCAGCCAAACCACTAGCGGGCTCTACGAGCAGTACTTC
CASSQTTSGLYEQYF
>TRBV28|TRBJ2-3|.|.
TGTGCCAGCACCCGACCCGGCGGGGTGGACACAGATACGCAGTATTTT
CASTRPGGVDTDTQYF
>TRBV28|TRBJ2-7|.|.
TGTGCCACAGTGGGGGCTGGGTACGAGCAGTACTTC
CATVGAGYEQYF
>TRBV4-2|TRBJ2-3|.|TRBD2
TGTGCCAGCAGCCAAGATTACTCCAGCGGGAGGACAGATACGCAGTATTTT
CASSQDYSSGRTDTQYF
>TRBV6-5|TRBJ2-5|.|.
TGTGCCAGCAGAGTCGGGATGTTTCAAGAGACCCAGTACTTC
CASRVGMFQETQYF
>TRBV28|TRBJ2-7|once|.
TGTGCCAGCAGTGTCGGGACTCCCCTCTACGAGCAGTACTTC
CASSVGTPLYEQYF